The entry below gives a single T cell receptor beta chain sequence along with its context. This sample was included in a study of shared clonotypes between healthy human individuals. Study overall: Each donor's CD4 naive and CD4 memory cells filled three plates apiece, CD8 naive two, and CD8 memory one.

Terminally differentiated effector memory CD45RA+ cells were left out of the naive CD8 fraction, which was CD45RO-negative and positively selected for CCR7. V lost 0 bases, J lost 0 bases, and 6 bases lay in between. CDR3 size: 14 residues. Germline values: CDR1 LGHNA, CDR2 YNFKEQ. Clones were read by immunoSEQ multiplex PCR, and TCRdb kept only the in-frame ones, dropping some. This sample yields about 600,000 clones, of which 95% to 96% are seen a single time; around 0.097% belongs to the top ten. The chain uses TRBV4-2 and TRBJ2-7; D is ambiguous. The TCR was taken from a young woman in good health. The sequenced material came from naive CD8+ T cells sorted from blood. Here the CDR3 reads CASSQEKGSYEQYF. DNA for the CDR3: TGTGCCAGCAGCCAAGAGAAGGGCTCCTACGAGCAGTACTTC.